This T cell receptor beta chain was captured in a study of blood T cell repertoires in COVID-19. Study in general: Sources were T cells, B-cell-depleted T cells, or PBMCs; the material itself was cDNA or gDNA.

Cohort 3 recovery required two negative PCRs, clearance, or symptom resolution. The CDR3 runs to 13 residues. Deletions cut 4 bases from V and 1 base from J, with 8 bases between. Germline V CDR1 and CDR2: SGDLS, YYNGEE. Repertoires were generated with immunoSEQ multiplex PCR, while TCRdb's copy carries only in-frame clones and drops some. The sample has tens of thousands of clones, 85% to 90% seen once. The sequencing sample was made of PBMCs or T cells enriched from blood (not recorded which). The V call is TRBV9, the J call TRBJ2-5; D gene unclear. The TCR was taken from a woman aged 40 to 50 who had recovered from COVID-19. CDR3 nucleotide sequence: TGTGCCAGCAGCAAGCTTGGCCAAGAGACCCAGTACTTC. It is translated as CASSKLGQETQYF.